This TCR beta chain appears in the sequencing data of a study of blood T cells in healthy people across ages. Findings and limits, study-wide: Observed TCR beta diversity per million T cells went down as age went up. This fall followed a roughly linear course with age.

Combining a sample-barcoded 5' primer with a J-beta primer mix, a second PCR ran for about 6 to 11 cycles. TCRdb itself ran the 5' RACE reads through MiXCR, one entry per CDR3 protein. The sample lists about 1.4 million distinct CDR3 sequences, 45% to 70% seen once, with 5% to 7% in the top ten. Germline V CDR1 and CDR2: MGHRA, YSYEKL. This CDR3 region has 15 residues. Concerning this clonotype: Its matching antigen is unknown. At one of its ends the junction is not consistent with the germline gene, which may arise from a read error.

The receptor's source is a man between 18 and 29 years old in good health. The chain employs TRBV4-1 and TRBJ2-7; possible D gene TRBD1, 6 bases. The sample taken for sequencing was blood. The CDR3 nucleotides are TGCGCCAGCAGCCAAGATGAGGGGACAAACTACGAGCTGTACTTC. It translates to CASSQDEGTNYELYF.